These T cell receptor beta chains were read from a single sample in a study of cytomegalovirus exposure and HLA in healthy donors. The data were produced by immunoSEQ multiplex PCR, yet TCRdb's version contains in-frame clones alone and is incomplete. The table has 95,000 to 120,000 clones, approximately 85% seen once. The sample comprised PBMCs. All receptors derive from a woman under 30 in good health and CMV-seronegative. The CDR3 runs from the conserved cysteine through the conserved F or W. Fields, in order: J gene, clone size, V gene, D gene, CDR3 protein, CDR3 DNA. A D gene is named only where the DNA matches it firmly. Not all rows give a size; the values are once, few, many and, for expanded clones, a class.

>TRBJ2-2|.|TRBV27|TRBD2
CASSNSSGGVLNTGELFF
TGTGCCAGCAGCAATTCTAGCGGGGGGGTCCTTAACACCGGGGAGCTGTTTTTT
>TRBJ2-7|.|TRBV2|TRBD1
CATTPDRGNEQYF
TGTGCCACCACCCCAGACAGGGGCAACGAGCAGTACTTC
>TRBJ2-7|.|TRBV25-1|TRBD1
CASSEQGVWEQYF
TGTGCCAGCAGTGAGCAGGGGGTGTGGGAGCAGTACTTC
>TRBJ1-1|once|TRBV30|.
CAWDGGKVSRTEAFF
TGTGCCTGGGACGGCGGAAAGGTTAGTAGGACTGAAGCTTTCTTT
>TRBJ1-2|.|TRBV9|.
CASSVEAVSDGYTF
TGTGCCAGCAGCGTAGAGGCGGTCTCGGATGGCTACACCTTC
>TRBJ1-1|few|TRBV29-1|.
CSVGGRGAFF
TGCAGCGTTGGGGGTAGGGGAGCTTTCTTT
>TRBJ2-3|.|TRBV6-4|TRBD1
CASSPEGGDRADTQYF
TGTGCCAGCAGCCCAGAGGGAGGGGACAGGGCAGATACGCAGTATTTT
>TRBJ1-1|few|TRBV28|.
CASSRPPGEAFF
TGTGCCAGCAGTCGCCCCCCGGGTGAAGCTTTCTTT
>TRBJ2-3|.|TRBV13|TRBD2
CASSLGSSGGHTDTQYF
TGTGCCAGCAGCTTAGGGAGTAGCGGGGGCCACACAGATACGCAGTATTTT
>TRBJ1-1|.|TRBV6-1|TRBD1
CASSGDRGRTEAFF
TGTGCCAGCAGTGGTGACAGGGGGCGGACTGAAGCTTTCTTT
>TRBJ1-5|.|TRBV11-2|TRBD1
CASSGQGLGDQPQHF
TGTGCCAGCAGCGGACAGGGCTTAGGGGATCAGCCCCAGCATTTT
>TRBJ2-7|.|TRBV7-8|.
CASSLAYRATYEQYF
TGTGCCAGCAGCTTAGCTTACAGGGCTACCTACGAGCAGTACTTC
>TRBJ1-1|.|TRBV7-8|TRBD1
CASSLAPGGVWNTEAFF
TGTGCCAGCAGCTTAGCGCCAGGGGGCGTGTGGAACACTGAAGCTTTCTTT
>TRBJ1-4|.|TRBV12-5|.
CASGLETSSIPEKLFF
TGTGCTAGTGGTTTGGAAACGTCTAGCATACCTGAAAAACTGTTTTTT
>TRBJ1-6|.|TRBV30|.
CAGGSSYNSPLHF
TGTGCGGGGGGGAGCTCCTATAATTCACCCCTCCACTTT
>TRBJ1-4|few|TRBV6-1|.
CASSEVYVNEKLFF
TGTGCCAGCAGTGAAGTCTATGTTAATGAAAAACTGTTTTTT
>TRBJ1-1|.|TRBV13|TRBD1
CASRKGTGEAEAFF
TGTGCCAGCAGAAAGGGGACAGGGGAGGCTGAAGCTTTCTTT
>TRBJ1-6|.|TRBV7-8|TRBD1
CASSFTDRDALHF
TGTGCCAGCAGCTTTACGGACAGGGACGCCCTCCACTTT
>TRBJ1-4|.|TRBV28|.
CASSSGISEKLFF
TGTGCCAGCAGTTCCGGGATTAGTGAAAAACTGTTTTTT
>TRBJ1-2|.|TRBV6-1|.
CASSGRNPNYGYTF
TGTGCCAGCAGTGGGCGGAATCCAAACTATGGCTACACCTTC
>TRBJ1-5|.|TRBV7-3|.
CASSPFGGGSNQPQHF
TGTGCCAGCAGCCCTTTTGGTGGCGGAAGCAATCAGCCCCAGCATTTT
>TRBJ1-1|.|TRBV10-3|.
CAKKNSPNTEAFF
TGTGCCAAGAAGAACAGCCCCAACACTGAAGCTTTCTTT
>TRBJ1-1|.|TRBV7-9|.
CASSPPTGGGRDEAFF
TGTGCCAGCAGCCCCCCGACGGGAGGGGGACGGGATGAAGCTTTCTTT
>TRBJ2-7|few|TRBV13|TRBD1
CASSLGDRDTYEQYF
TGTGCCAGCAGCTTAGGGGACAGGGACACCTACGAGCAGTACTTC
>TRBJ1-2|.|TRBV2|.
CASSRDGTSGYTF
TGTGCCAGCAGTCGGGATGGTACGAGTGGCTACACCTTC
>TRBJ1-3|once|TRBV5-1|TRBD1
CASSRTGTESGNTIYF
TGCGCCAGCAGCCGGACAGGGACGGAGTCTGGAAACACCATATATTTT
>TRBJ1-5|.|TRBV19|.
CASSTTGLNQPQHF
TGTGCCAGTAGTACCACAGGGCTCAATCAGCCCCAGCATTTT
>TRBJ2-7|.|TRBV18|TRBD1
CASSRARDSYEQYF
TGTGCCAGCTCACGGGCAAGGGACAGTTACGAGCAGTACTTC
>TRBJ2-5|.|TRBV25-1|TRBD1
CASSESPDRTGDETQYF
TGTGCCAGCAGTGAAAGTCCGGATCGGACAGGGGATGAGACCCAGTACTTC